The present entry profiles one T cell receptor beta chain with its context. Its antigen remains undetermined. No per-base quality is available; no much larger clone lies one base away. The data were taken from a study of OX40 agonist ivuxolimab in advanced cancers. About the study as a whole: Ivuxolimab was a fully human IgG2 agonistic monoclonal antibody targeting the costimulatory receptor OX40 (CD134). Intravenous ivuxolimab was administered to patients every 2 weeks at six dose levels: 0.01, 0.1, 0.3, 1.5, 3 and 10 mg/kg. Among the roughly 54 dose-escalation patients, 19 had hepatocellular carcinoma, around 15 melanoma, 9 renal cell carcinoma and 9 head and neck cancer. In the dose-escalation cohort, more than 80% of patients were male, and the mean age was approximately 60 years with a range of roughly 23 to 79. Patients were allowed to have had prior anti-PD-1, anti-PD-L1 or anti-CTLA-4 therapy, and 40% of the dose-escalation patients had previously received checkpoint inhibitors. Partial responses occurred in three dose-escalation patients: two with cutaneous melanoma and one with hepatocellular carcinoma. Peripheral TCRbeta sequencing was intended to test whether TCR sequence diversity was altered and clonal T-cell expansion was caused by ivuxolimab. The monotherapy dose-escalation portion (N ≈ 50 patients) of the phase I ivuxolimab trial is reported in the paper. What the study reported, not specific to this receptor: At doses of 0.1 to 3.0 mg/kg, clonal expansion of both CD4+ and CD8+ T cells in blood was seen between baseline and week 6. Partial responders in the 0.1-3.0 mg/kg groups had among the lowest normalized peripheral clonal expansion, especially among CD8+ T cells. Which antigens the clonally expanded peripheral T cells were specific for was not determined. After ivuxolimab, more expanded clones were found on average in CD8+ T cells than in CD4+ T cells. Low levels of normalized T-cell clonal expansion were also seen in some nonresponding patients.

The trial excluded patients who had a history of autoimmune disease or who were on systemic immunosuppression. Peripheral blood for TCR sequencing was drawn from every dose cohort at baseline, at cycle 4 day 1 and at cycle 7 day 1. Samples were obtained from an open-label, multicenter, first-in-human phase I dose-escalation trial of ivuxolimab. Adults with locally advanced or metastatic melanoma, renal cell carcinoma, hepatocellular carcinoma or head and neck squamous cell carcinoma were enrolled in the trial. Before TCR sequencing, CD4+ T cells and CD8+ T cells were sorted from peripheral blood as separate populations. Genomic DNA was extracted from sorted cells for sequencing of the TCRbeta CDR3 region. The immunoSEQ Assay was used for sequencing of TCRbeta CDR3 regions. This immuneACCESS table, as held by TCRdb, lists in-frame sequences with V and J called but not all clones. Of the missing ones, under half trace to an unresolved V gene in checked studies; the others have no known cause. The table for this sample lists roughly 60,000 clones; 86% of them were counted only once. About 3.8% of the sample is in the top ten clones.

The sequence was collected from an adult with an advanced solid tumor such as melanoma, head and neck, liver or kidney cancer. The sequences come from CD4+ or CD8+ T cells sorted from blood, collected in a trial of the OX40 agonist ivuxolimab.

The DNA reads as follows: TGTGCCAGCAGCCTCTACACCGCGAACACCGGGGAGCTGTTTTTT. This yields the protein CASSLYTANTGELFF. The receptor chain draws on TRBV5-4 and TRBJ2-2, with the D segment identity uncertain. V and J are truncated by 4 bases and 0 bases respectively, leaving an intervening sequence of 10 bases. From its cysteine to its phenylalanine, the CDR3 spans 15 amino acids. CDR3 DNA is the only sequence kept; it has 45 bases, read in frame from the first base. CDR1 SGHNT and CDR2 YYREEE are derived from the germline V gene (reference sequence).